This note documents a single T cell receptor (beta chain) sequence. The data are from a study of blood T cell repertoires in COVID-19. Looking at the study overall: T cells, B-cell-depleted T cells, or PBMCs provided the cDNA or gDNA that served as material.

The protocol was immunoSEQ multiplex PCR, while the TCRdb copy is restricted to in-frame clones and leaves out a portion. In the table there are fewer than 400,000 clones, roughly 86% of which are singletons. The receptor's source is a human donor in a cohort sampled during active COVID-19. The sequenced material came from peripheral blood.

In DNA form, the CDR3 reads TGTGCACTCAGACGGAGTCCGGGGGGCTACACCTTC. Translated: CALRRSPGGYTF. The V call is TRBV30, the J call TRBJ1-2; D is ambiguous. The CDR3 contains 12 residues. From germline, CDR1 is GTSNPN and CDR2 SVGIG (reference sequence).